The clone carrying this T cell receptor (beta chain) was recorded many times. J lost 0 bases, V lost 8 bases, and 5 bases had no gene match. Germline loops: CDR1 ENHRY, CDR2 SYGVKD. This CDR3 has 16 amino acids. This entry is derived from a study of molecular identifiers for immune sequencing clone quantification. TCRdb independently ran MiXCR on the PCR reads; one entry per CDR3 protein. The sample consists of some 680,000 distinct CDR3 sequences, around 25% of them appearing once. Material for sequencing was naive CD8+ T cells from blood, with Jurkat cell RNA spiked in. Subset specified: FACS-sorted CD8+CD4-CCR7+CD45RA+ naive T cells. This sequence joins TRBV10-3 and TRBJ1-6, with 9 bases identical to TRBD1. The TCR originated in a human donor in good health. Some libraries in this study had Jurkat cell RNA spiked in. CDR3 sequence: CAIGTGKSSYNSPLHF. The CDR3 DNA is TGTGCCATCGGGACAGGGAAAAGCTCCTATAATTCACCCCTCCACTTT.